Listed below are T cell receptor beta chains from one sample, sequenced in a study of CD8+CD57+ T cells in acquired aplastic anemia. Via MiXCR, TCRdb re-called the reads, giving one row per CDR3 protein. The sample lists about 420,000 distinct CDR3 sequences, approximately 70% seen once, with 4% in the top ten. The sample consisted of sorted CD4+, CD8+, or CD8+CD57+ T cells (not recorded which) from PBMCs. The receptor set was obtained from a human donor in good health, serving as a control. The CDR3 runs from the conserved cysteine through the conserved F or W. D genes are given only for firm matches. Clone size is stated in some rows and not others, as once, few, many or a class when expanded.

v_call,clone_size,d_call,j_call,cdr3_aa,cdr3_nt
TRBV4-3,NA,NA,TRBJ1-2,CASSRDRADWGYTF,TGCGCCAGCAGCAGAGATAGGGCGGATTGGGGCTACACCTTC
TRBV12-3/TRBV12-4,once,NA,TRBJ1-1,CATTRAGSGTEAFF,TGTGCCACCACCCGAGCAGGGAGCGGCACTGAAGCTTTCTTT
TRBV29-1,many,TRBD1,TRBJ1-2,CSVGGQRNGYTF,TGCAGCGTCGGGGGACAGAGGAATGGCTACACCTTC
TRBV19,many,TRBD1,TRBJ2-2,CASSKGQRTGELFF,TGTGCCAGTAGTAAGGGACAGAGGACCGGGGAGCTGTTTTTT
TRBV2,many,TRBD2,TRBJ2-3,CASGPGGTTDTQYF,TGTGCCAGCGGTCCGGGGGGGACCACAGATACGCAGTATTTT
TRBV12-3/TRBV12-4,once,TRBD2,TRBJ2-3,CASSRAGGRPDTQYF,TGTGCCAGCAGCCGGGCGGGGGGCCGTCCAGATACGCAGTATTTT
TRBV5-1,NA,NA,TRBJ2-3,CASSTQGRDTDTQYF,TGCGCCAGCAGCACCCAGGGGCGAGACACAGATACGCAGTATTTT
TRBV7-8,NA,NA,TRBJ1-4,CASSINRANDDSLFF,TGTGCCAGTAGTATAAACCGGGCTAATGATGATTCACTGTTTTTT
TRBV7-2,few,NA,TRBJ2-5,CASSRLQETQYF,TGTGCCAGCAGTCGACTCCAAGAGACCCAGTACTTC
TRBV6-5,NA,NA,TRBJ1-2,CASKVRAHYGYTF,TGTGCCAGCAAAGTACGGGCCCACTATGGCTACACCTTC
TRBV19,NA,TRBD1,TRBJ2-1,CASSALGQGNEQFF,TGTGCCAGTAGTGCCCTGGGACAGGGCAATGAGCAGTTCTTC
TRBV3-2,NA,NA,TRBJ1-6,CAGSQKRGDNSPLHF,TGTGCCGGCAGCCAAAAGAGGGGGGATAATTCACCCCTCCACTTT
TRBV20-1,NA,TRBD1,TRBJ1-1,CSARDLGTGGGQAFF,TGCAGTGCTAGAGATCTAGGGACAGGTGGGGGGCAAGCTTTCTTT
TRBV20-1,NA,TRBD2,TRBJ2-3,CSARAGVTDTQYF,TGCAGTGCTAGGGCGGGGGTCACAGATACGCAGTATTTT
TRBV10-3,NA,NA,TRBJ2-1,CAIRGPTHNEQFF,TGTGCCATCAGGGGACCAACCCACAATGAGCAGTTCTTC
TRBV9,NA,NA,TRBJ2-3,CASSDPASSYAQYF,TGTGCCAGCAGCGACCCGGCCAGCTCCTACGCGCAGTATTTT
TRBV4-1,NA,TRBD2,TRBJ2-1,CASSQDPIAALAGSYNEQFF,TGCGCCAGCAGCCAAGATCCGATAGCCGCTCTAGCGGGGTCCTACAATGAGCAGTTCTTC
TRBV25-1,NA,TRBD1,TRBJ2-7,CASSEQGARYEQYF,TGTGCCAGCAGTGAACAGGGGGCTAGATACGAGCAGTACTTC
TRBV5-6,many,TRBD2,TRBJ2-5,CASSFSGGEETQYF,TGTGCCAGCAGTTTTAGCGGGGGGGAAGAGACCCAGTACTTC
TRBV12-3/TRBV12-4,once,NA,TRBJ2-2,CASSSAGGNTGELFF,TGTGCCAGCAGTTCAGCCGGGGGGAACACCGGGGAGCTGTTTTTT
TRBV7-8,NA,TRBD1,TRBJ2-7,CASSPSRQGQGLYEQYF,TGTGCCAGCAGCCCCAGCCGTCAGGGACAGGGACTCTACGAGCAGTACTTC
TRBV20-1,NA,NA,TRBJ1-1,CSARDRGTTEAFF,TGCAGTGCTAGAGATCGAGGGACCACTGAAGCTTTCTTT
TRBV7-2,NA,TRBD2,TRBJ2-7,CASSGPAGGLDERYF,TGTGCCAGCAGCGGCCCAGCGGGGGGCCTCGACGAGCGGTACTTC
TRBV9,NA,TRBD1,TRBJ2-2,CASSGTGSTGELFF,TGTGCCAGCAGCGGGACAGGGAGTACCGGGGAGCTGTTTTTT
TRBV24-1,NA,TRBD1,TRBJ2-2,CATSDRTGKRSGELFF,TGTGCCACCAGTGACAGGACAGGGAAACGGTCCGGGGAGCTGTTTTTT
TRBV10-3,NA,TRBD2,TRBJ2-6,CAISESSSGGSGANVLTF,TGTGCCATCAGTGAGTCGTCTAGCGGGGGGTCTGGGGCCAACGTCCTGACTTTC
TRBV20-1,NA,NA,TRBJ2-5,CSASRRGENKYF,TGCAGTGCTAGTCGTAGGGGGGAAAATAAGTACTTC
TRBV20-1,NA,NA,TRBJ1-6,CSARDTGRGSPLHF,TGCAGTGCTAGAGATACGGGCAGGGGTTCACCCCTCCACTTT
TRBV5-1,NA,NA,TRBJ2-2,CASSPVGSGTGELFF,TGCGCCAGCAGCCCGGTAGGTTCCGGGACCGGGGAGCTGTTTTTT
TRBV19,NA,NA,TRBJ1-1,CASSPFLGPGREAFF,TGTGCCAGTAGTCCGTTTCTAGGGCCAGGGAGGGAAGCTTTCTTT
TRBV7-2,NA,TRBD1,TRBJ2-7,CASRSGTGYYEQYF,TGCGCCAGCAGGTCCGGGACAGGGTATTACGAGCAGTACTTC
TRBV9,NA,NA,TRBJ1-5,CASSVSGYSNQPQHF,TGTGCCAGCAGCGTGTCGGGGTATAGCAATCAGCCCCAGCATTTT
TRBV25-1,NA,NA,TRBJ2-7,CASSEYLEQYF,TGTGCCAGCAGTGAATATCTAGAGCAGTACTTC
TRBV15,NA,NA,TRBJ2-4,CATREQGAKNIQYF,TGTGCCACCAGGGAGCAGGGGGCCAAAAACATTCAGTACTTC
TRBV7-3,NA,TRBD2,TRBJ2-5,CASSFGGRAEATHYF,TGTGCCAGCAGCTTCGGGGGGAGAGCTGAAGCGACCCATTACTTC
TRBV4-1,NA,TRBD2,TRBJ2-1,CASSLASGGTPYNEQFF,TGCGCCAGCAGCCTAGCTAGCGGGGGGACCCCCTACAATGAGCAGTTCTTC
TRBV20-1,many,TRBD2,TRBJ2-7,CSASPLAGQSYEQYF,TGCAGTGCTAGTCCCCTAGCGGGGCAATCCTACGAGCAGTACTTC